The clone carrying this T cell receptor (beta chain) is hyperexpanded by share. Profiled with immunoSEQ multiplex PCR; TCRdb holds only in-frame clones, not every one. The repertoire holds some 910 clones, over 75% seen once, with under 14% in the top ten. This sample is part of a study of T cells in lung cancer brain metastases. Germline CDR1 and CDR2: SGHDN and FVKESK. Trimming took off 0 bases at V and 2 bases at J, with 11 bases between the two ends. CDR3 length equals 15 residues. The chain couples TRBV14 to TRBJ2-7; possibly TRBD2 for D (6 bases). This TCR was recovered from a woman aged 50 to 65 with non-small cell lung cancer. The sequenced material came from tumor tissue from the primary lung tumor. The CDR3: CASSQDRGKTYEQYF. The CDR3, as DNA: TGTGCCAGCAGCCAAGATCGGGGGAAGACCTACGAGCAGTACTTC.